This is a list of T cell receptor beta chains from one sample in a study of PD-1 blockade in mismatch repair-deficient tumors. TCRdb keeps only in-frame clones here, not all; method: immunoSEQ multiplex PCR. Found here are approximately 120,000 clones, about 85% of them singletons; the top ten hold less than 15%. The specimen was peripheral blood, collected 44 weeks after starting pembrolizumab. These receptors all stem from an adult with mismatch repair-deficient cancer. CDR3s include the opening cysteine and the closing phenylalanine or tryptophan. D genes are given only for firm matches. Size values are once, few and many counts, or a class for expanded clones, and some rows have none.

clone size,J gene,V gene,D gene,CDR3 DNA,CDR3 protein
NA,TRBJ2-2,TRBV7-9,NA,TGTGCCAGCAGCCCGAAGACCAACACCGGGGAGCTGTTTTTT,CASSPKTNTGELFF
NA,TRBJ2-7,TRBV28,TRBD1,TGTGCCAGTAACCGGGACAGGGGCTACGAGCAGTACTTC,CASNRDRGYEQYF
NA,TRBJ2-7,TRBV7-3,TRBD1,TGTGCCAGCAGCTCGGGACAGGCTGGCGAGCAGTACTTC,CASSSGQAGEQYF
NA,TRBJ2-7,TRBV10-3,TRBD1,TGTGCCATCAGTGAGTGGACAGGATACGAGCAGTACTTC,CAISEWTGYEQYF
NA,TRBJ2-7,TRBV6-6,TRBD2,TGTGCCAGCACTAGACTAGCGGGAGTTGAGCAGTACTTC,CASTRLAGVEQYF
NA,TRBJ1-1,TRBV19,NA,TGTGCCAGTACTGACAGGTTGAACACTGAAGCTTTCTTT,CASTDRLNTEAFF
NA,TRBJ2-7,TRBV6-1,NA,TGTGCCAGCAGTCTTTTCGGGGCCGAGCAGTACTTC,CASSLFGAEQYF
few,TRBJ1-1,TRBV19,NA,TGTGCCAGTAGGGTCCTAGATGGCACTGAAGCTTTCTTT,CASRVLDGTEAFF
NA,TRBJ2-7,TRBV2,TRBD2,TGTGCCAGCAGGACCTTTCTTGGGAGCGGGGACTACGAGCAGTACTTC,CASRTFLGSGDYEQYF
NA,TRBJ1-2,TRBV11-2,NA,TGTGCCAGCAGCTTAGTTCAGGGGCCCTCCTATGGCTACACCTTC,CASSLVQGPSYGYTF
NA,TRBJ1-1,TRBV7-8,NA,TGTGCCAGCAGCTTTATGGGGCTAAAGACTGAAGCTTTCTTT,CASSFMGLKTEAFF
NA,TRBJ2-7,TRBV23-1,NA,TGCGCCAGCAGTCAATGCCCGAAGCTCTACGAGCAGTACTTC,CASSQCPKLYEQYF
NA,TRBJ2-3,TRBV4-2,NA,TGTGCCAGGGAAGAATATACAGATACGCAGTATTTT,CAREEYTDTQYF
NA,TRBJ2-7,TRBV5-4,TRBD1,TGTGCCAGCAGCTTACAGGGGGCGGTCTACGAGCAGTACTTC,CASSLQGAVYEQYF
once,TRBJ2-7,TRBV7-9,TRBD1,TGTGCCAGCAGCTTCGGAGACAGGGGCACCTACGAGCAGTACTTC,CASSFGDRGTYEQYF
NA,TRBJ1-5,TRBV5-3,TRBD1,TGTGCCAGAAGCTACCCCGACAGGGTCAATCAGCCCCAGCATTTT,CARSYPDRVNQPQHF
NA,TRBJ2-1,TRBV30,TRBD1,TGTGCCTGCCAAACCGGGACAGGGGTAGGTGAGCAGTTCTTC,CACQTGTGVGEQFF
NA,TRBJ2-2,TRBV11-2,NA,TGTGCCAGCAGCAACCAAGCGAACACCGGGGAGCTGTTTTTT,CASSNQANTGELFF
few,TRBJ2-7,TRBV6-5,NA,TGTGCCAGCAGTTACTCGGAGACTCACGAGCAGTACTTC,CASSYSETHEQYF
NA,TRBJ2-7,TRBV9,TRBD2,TGTGCCAGCAGCGTAGGGAGACTAGCGGGAGCGGGGGAGCAGTACTTC,CASSVGRLAGAGEQYF
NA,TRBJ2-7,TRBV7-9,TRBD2,TGTGCCAGCAGCTTAGGCAGCGGGGGGGTTCAGGACTTC,CASSLGSGGVQDF
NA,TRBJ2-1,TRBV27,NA,TGTGCCAGCAGTTTAGCTTATTCGACAGCGAAGTATGAGCAGTTCTTC,CASSLAYSTAKYEQFF
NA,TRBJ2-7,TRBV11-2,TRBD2,TGTGCCAGCAGCCCAACCAGGGAGGGTTCCTACGAGCAGTACTTC,CASSPTREGSYEQYF
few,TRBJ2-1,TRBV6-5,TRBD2,TGTGCCAGCGGCGTCGCGGGGGACTTCAATGAGCAGTTCTTC,CASGVAGDFNEQFF
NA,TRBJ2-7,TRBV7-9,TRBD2,TGTGCCAGCAGCTCCCCCCTAGCGGCTCGACCCTACGAGCAGTACTTC,CASSSPLAARPYEQYF
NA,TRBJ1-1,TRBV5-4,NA,TGTGCCAGCAGCTTGGTCGATGAGAACACTGAAGCTTTCTTT,CASSLVDENTEAFF
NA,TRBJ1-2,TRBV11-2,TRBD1,TGTGCCAGCAGCTTAGTTAGGAGCAGGGGGCCTAATGGCTACACCTTC,CASSLVRSRGPNGYTF
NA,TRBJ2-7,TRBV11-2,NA,TGTGCCAGCAGCTCCCTACTCCCCGGGGAGCAGTACTTC,CASSSLLPGEQYF
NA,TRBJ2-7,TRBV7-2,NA,TGTGCCAGCAGCTTAGGAGGACATCCTCGGTCCTACGAGCAGTACTTC,CASSLGGHPRSYEQYF
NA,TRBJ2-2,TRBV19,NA,TGTGCCAGTAGTCGGGTTAGCGGAGGAGGGGGGGAGCTGTTTTTT,CASSRVSGGGGELFF
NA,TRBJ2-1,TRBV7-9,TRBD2,TGTGCCAGCAGCTTAGGGACTAGCGGGAGGGTCAATGAGCAGTTCTTC,CASSLGTSGRVNEQFF
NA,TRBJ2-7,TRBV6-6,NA,TGTGCCAGCAGTTACTTTGCGGGACACTCCTACGAGCAGTACTTC,CASSYFAGHSYEQYF
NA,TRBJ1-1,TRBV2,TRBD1,TGTGCCAGCAGTGGGGGGACAGGGGTTGGGACTGAAGCTTTCTTT,CASSGGTGVGTEAFF
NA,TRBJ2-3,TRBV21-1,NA,TGTGCCAGCTGGTGGCTCAGACAGGGGCCGACTAGCACAGATACGCAGTATTTT,CASWWLRQGPTSTDTQYF
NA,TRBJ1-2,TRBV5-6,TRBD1,TGTGCCAGCAGTTACGACAGGGGCTTCAGTTTCAACTATGGCTACACCTTC,CASSYDRGFSFNYGYTF
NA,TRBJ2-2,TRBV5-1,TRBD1,TGCGCCAGCAGCTTGGAGGGACAGGGGAACGGGGAGCTGTTTTTT,CASSLEGQGNGELFF
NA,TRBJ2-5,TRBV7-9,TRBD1,TGTGCCAGCAGCCCTAGCAAGGCAGGGGGCTTGGAGACCCAGTACTTC,CASSPSKAGGLETQYF
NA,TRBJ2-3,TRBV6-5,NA,TGTGCCAGCAGTAGAGGGGGGGGGAGCACAGATACGCAGTATTTT,CASSRGGGSTDTQYF
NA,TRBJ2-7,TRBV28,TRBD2,TGTGCCAGCAGTTATGGGCTAGCGGAGACAAACCTCTCCTACGAGCAGTACTTC,CASSYGLAETNLSYEQYF
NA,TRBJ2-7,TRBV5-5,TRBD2,TGTGCCAGCAGCACGGGGGGATACGAGCAGTACTTC,CASSTGGYEQYF
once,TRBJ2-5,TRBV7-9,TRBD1,TGTGCCAGCAGGGCCGGGACAGGGGAAAGAGAGACCCAGTACTTC,CASRAGTGERETQYF
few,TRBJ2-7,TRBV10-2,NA,TGCGCCAGCAGCGAAGGTGGGGTTGGGGAGCAGTACTTC,CASSEGGVGEQYF
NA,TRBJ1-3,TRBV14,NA,TGTGCCAGCAGCCAACCAGCCCGGATAGGGGACTCTGGAAACACCATATATTTT,CASSQPARIGDSGNTIYF
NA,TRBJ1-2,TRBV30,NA,TGTGCCTGGACCTGGGGGGAATACTATGGCTACACCTTC,CAWTWGEYYGYTF
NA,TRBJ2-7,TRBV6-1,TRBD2,TGTGCCAGCAGTGCACGGACTAGCGGGAGTTACGAGCAGTACTTC,CASSARTSGSYEQYF
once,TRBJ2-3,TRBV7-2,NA,TGTGCCAGCAGCTTAGCTACCCTGATGATCACAGATACGCAGTATTTT,CASSLATLMITDTQYF
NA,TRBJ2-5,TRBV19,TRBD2,TGTGCCAGTAGTCTCGTCCCGGGACTAGCGGGAGAAGAGACCCAGTACTTC,CASSLVPGLAGEETQYF
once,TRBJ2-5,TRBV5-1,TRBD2,TGCGCCAGCAGCTTGGATTTTTCTAGCGGTTCGCGTGAGACCCAGTACTTC,CASSLDFSSGSRETQYF
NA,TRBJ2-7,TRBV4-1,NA,TGCGCCAGCAGCCAAGCGCAAGCAGTTGGAATCTACGAGCAGTACTTC,CASSQAQAVGIYEQYF
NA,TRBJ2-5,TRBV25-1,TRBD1,TGTGCCAGCAGTACGGGGACAGTGATCCAAGAGACCCAGTACTTC,CASSTGTVIQETQYF
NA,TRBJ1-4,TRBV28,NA,TGTGCCAGCAGCCTTCTGGGGGGTGAAAAACTGTTTTTT,CASSLLGGEKLFF
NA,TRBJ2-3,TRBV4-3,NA,TGCGCCAGCTCCCCTTGGCTAACGGGCACAGATACGCAGTATTTT,CASSPWLTGTDTQYF
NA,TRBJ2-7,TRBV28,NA,TGTGCCAGCAGTTTAAACCCATACGAGCAGTACTTC,CASSLNPYEQYF
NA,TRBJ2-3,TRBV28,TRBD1,TGTGCCAGCAGTTTAAGTACAGGGGGTACGACAGATACGCAGTATTTT,CASSLSTGGTTDTQYF
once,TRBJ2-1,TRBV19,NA,TGTGCCAGTAGCTTAGGGTACAATGAGCAGTTCTTC,CASSLGYNEQFF